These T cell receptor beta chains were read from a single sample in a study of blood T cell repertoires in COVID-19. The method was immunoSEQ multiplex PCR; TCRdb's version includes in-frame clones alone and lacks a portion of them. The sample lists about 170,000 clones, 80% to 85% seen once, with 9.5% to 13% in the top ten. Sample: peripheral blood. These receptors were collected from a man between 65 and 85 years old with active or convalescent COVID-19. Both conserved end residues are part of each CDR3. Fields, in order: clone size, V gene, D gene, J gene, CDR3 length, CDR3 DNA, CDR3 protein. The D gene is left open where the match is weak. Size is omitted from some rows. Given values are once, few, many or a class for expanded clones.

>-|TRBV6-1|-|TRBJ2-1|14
TGTGCCAGCAGTGAAATGACACAATACAATGAGCAGTTCTTC
CASSEMTQYNEQFF
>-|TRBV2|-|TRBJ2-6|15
TGTGCCAGCAAGGCGGTTAGCTCTGGGGCCAACGTCCTGACTTTC
CASKAVSSGANVLTF
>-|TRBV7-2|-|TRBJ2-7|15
TGTGCCAGCAGTCCCGGACAGCCCTCATCCTACGAGCAGTACTTC
CASSPGQPSSYEQYF
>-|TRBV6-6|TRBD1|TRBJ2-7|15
TGTGCCAGCAGTTTGACAGGGGCCTCCTCCTACGAGCAGTACTTC
CASSLTGASSYEQYF
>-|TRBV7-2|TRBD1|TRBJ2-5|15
TGTGCCAGCAGCCGTCGGGGACAGAGAGTAGAGACCCAGTACTTC
CASSRRGQRVETQYF
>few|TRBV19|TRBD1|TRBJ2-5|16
TGTGCCAGTAGTCCCCTCGGGGGGGGACAGGGGCTTCCCCAGTACTTC
CASSPLGGGQGLPQYF
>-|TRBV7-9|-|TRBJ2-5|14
TGTGCCAGCAGCTTAGTGGGCAGTGGAGAGACCCAGTACTTC
CASSLVGSGETQYF
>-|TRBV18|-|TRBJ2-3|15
TGTGCCAGCTCACCACCGCAGTCCGCCACAGATACGCAGTATTTT
CASSPPQSATDTQYF
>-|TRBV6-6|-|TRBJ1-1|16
TGTGCCAGCAGTACCACGACGGAGCTGGGGAACACTGAAGCTTTCTTT
CASSTTTELGNTEAFF
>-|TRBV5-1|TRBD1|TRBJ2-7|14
TGCGCCAGCAGCCCAGGGACAGGGCCCTCCGAGCAGTACTTC
CASSPGTGPSEQYF
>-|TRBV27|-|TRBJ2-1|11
TGTGCCAGCAGTTTCGGGAATGAGCAGTTCTTC
CASSFGNEQFF
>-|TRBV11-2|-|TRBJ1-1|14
TGTGCCAGCAGCTTAGAGGGGCGCGGCACTGAAGCTTTCTTT
CASSLEGRGTEAFF
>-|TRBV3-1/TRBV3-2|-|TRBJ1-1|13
TGTGCCAGCAGCCAAGAGGCTGGGGCAGAAGCTTTCTTT
CASSQEAGAEAFF
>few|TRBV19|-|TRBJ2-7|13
TGTGCCAGTAGTGGGGCTACGAGCTACGAGCAGTACTTC
CASSGATSYEQYF
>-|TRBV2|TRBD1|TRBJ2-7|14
TGTGCCAGCAGTCGACAGGGGCCATGGCACGAGCAGTACTTC
CASSRQGPWHEQYF